This T cell receptor beta chain comes out of a study of OX40 agonist ivuxolimab in advanced cancers. As for the study in general: The dose-escalation cohort was around 83% male, with a mean age of around 60 years, ranging roughly 23 to 85.

The CDR3 extends over 12 amino acids. V lost 5 bases and J lost 6, with 11 bases in between. Germline CDR1 MNHNS, CDR2 SASEGT. Assay used: immunoSEQ multiplex PCR; TCRdb lists only in-frame clones, some missing. The data hold over 50,000 clones, with around 82% observed a single time. The chain is built from TRBV6-1 and TRBJ2-7; D unresolved. The TCR was taken from an adult with an advanced solid tumor such as melanoma, head and neck, liver or kidney cancer. The material sequenced was CD4+ or CD8+ T cells sorted from blood, taken in a trial of the OX40 agonist ivuxolimab. CDR3: CASSYSAGEQYF. In DNA, the CDR3 is TGTGCCAGCAGTTATTCGGCCGGCGAGCAGTACTTC.